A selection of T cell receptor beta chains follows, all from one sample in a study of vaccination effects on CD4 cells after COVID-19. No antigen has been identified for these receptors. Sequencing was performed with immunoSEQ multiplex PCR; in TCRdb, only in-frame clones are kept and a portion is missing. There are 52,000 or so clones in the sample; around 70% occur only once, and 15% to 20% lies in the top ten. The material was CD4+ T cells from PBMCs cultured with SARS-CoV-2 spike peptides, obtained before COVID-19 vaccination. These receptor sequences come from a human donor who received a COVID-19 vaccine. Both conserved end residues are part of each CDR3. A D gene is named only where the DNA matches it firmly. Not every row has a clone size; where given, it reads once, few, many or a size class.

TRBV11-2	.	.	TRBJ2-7	CASSLDLAEQYF	TGTGCCAGCAGCTTAGATCTGGCCGAGCAGTACTTC
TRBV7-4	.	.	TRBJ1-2	CASPYEDRILNYGYTF	TGTGCCAGCCCCTACGAAGACCGGATATTGAACTATGGCTACACCTTC
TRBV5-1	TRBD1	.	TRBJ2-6	CASSLDRGLIGLSGANVLTF	TGCGCCAGCAGCTTGGACAGGGGGCTAATCGGTCTCTCTGGGGCCAACGTCCTGACTTTC
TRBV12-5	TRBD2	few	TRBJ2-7	CASGLGAGDPSYEQYF	TGTGCTAGTGGTTTGGGAGCGGGGGACCCCTCCTACGAGCAGTACTTC
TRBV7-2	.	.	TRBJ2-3	CASSSRGRQSTDTQYF	TGTGCCAGCAGCTCCCGCGGCAGACAGAGCACAGATACGCAGTATTTT
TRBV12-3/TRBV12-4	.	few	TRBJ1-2	CASRRADGYTF	TGTGCCAGTCGGAGGGCAGATGGCTACACCTTC
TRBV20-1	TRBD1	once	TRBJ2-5	CSASLQGAWETQYF	TGCAGTGCTAGTCTGCAGGGGGCCTGGGAGACCCAGTACTTC
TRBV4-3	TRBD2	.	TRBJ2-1	CASSQDHSKRGAGYNEQFF	TGCGCCAGCAGCCAAGATCACAGCAAGCGGGGCGCGGGCTACAATGAGCAGTTCTTC
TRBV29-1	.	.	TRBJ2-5	CSVTALGETQYF	TGCAGCGTTACAGCCTTGGGGGAGACCCAGTACTTC
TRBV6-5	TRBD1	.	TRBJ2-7	CASSNQGQGNEQYF	TGTGCCAGCAGTAACCAGGGACAGGGTAACGAGCAGTACTTC
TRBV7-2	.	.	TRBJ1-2	CASSLSPGSYGYTF	TGTGCCAGCAGCTTGAGTCCCGGTAGCTATGGCTACACCTTC
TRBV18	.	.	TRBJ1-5	CASSPAQSNQPQHF	TGTGCCAGCTCACCTGCCCAGAGCAATCAGCCCCAGCATTTT
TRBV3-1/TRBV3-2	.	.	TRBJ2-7	CASSTPYEQYF	TGTGCCAGCAGCACCCCCTACGAGCAGTACTTC
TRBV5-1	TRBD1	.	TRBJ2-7	CASGPGQIYYEQYF	TGCGCCAGCGGCCCGGGACAGATCTACTACGAGCAGTACTTC
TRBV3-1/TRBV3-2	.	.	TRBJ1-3	CASSRNGGSGNTIYF	TGTGCCAGCAGCCGAAATGGGGGGTCTGGAAACACCATATATTTT
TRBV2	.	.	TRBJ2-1	CASSDGQYNEQFF	TGTGCCAGCAGTGACGGACAGTACAATGAGCAGTTCTTC
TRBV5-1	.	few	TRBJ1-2	CASSERGNYGYTF	TGCGCCAGCAGCGAACGGGGGAACTATGGCTACACCTTC
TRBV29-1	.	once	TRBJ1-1	CSVVYTEAFF	TGCAGCGTCGTTTACACTGAAGCTTTCTTT
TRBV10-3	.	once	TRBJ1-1	CAAKGGLNTEAFF	TGTGCCGCCAAGGGGGGATTGAACACTGAAGCTTTCTTT
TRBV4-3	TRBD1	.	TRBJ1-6	CASSQEGTGVNSPLHF	TGCGCCAGCAGCCAAGAGGGCACAGGGGTTAATTCACCCCTCCACTTT
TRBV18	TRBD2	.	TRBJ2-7	CASSPLGLAGNEQYF	TGTGCCAGCTCACCATTAGGACTAGCGGGAAACGAGCAGTACTTC
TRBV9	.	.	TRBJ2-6	CASSPPDRSGANVLTF	TGTGCCAGCAGCCCCCCGGACAGATCTGGGGCCAACGTCCTGACTTTC
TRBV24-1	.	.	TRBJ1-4	CATLTGEGDPTNEKLFF	TGTGCCACCTTAACGGGTGAGGGGGATCCCACTAATGAAAAACTGTTTTTT
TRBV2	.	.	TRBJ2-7	CASSVSASYEQYF	TGTGCCAGCAGCGTAAGCGCGTCCTACGAGCAGTACTTC